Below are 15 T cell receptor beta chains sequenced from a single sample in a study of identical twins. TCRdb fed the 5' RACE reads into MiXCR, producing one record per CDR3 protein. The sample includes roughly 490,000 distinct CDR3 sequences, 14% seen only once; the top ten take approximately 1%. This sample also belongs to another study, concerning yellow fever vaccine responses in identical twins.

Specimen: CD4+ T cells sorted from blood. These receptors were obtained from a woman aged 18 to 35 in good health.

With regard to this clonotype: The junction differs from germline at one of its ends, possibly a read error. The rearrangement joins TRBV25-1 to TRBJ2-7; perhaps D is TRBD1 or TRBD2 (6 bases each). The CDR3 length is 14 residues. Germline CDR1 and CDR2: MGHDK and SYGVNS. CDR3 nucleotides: TGTGCCAGCAGTGAACCCAAGGGGGGAAACAGCCCCAAGTTC. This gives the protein CASSEPKGGNSPKF.

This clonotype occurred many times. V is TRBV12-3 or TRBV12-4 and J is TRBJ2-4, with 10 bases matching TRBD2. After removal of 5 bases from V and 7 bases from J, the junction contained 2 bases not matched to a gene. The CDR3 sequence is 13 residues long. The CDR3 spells CASSGLAVNIQYF. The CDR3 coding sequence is TGTGCCAGCAGTGGACTAGCGGTGAACATTCAGTACTTC.

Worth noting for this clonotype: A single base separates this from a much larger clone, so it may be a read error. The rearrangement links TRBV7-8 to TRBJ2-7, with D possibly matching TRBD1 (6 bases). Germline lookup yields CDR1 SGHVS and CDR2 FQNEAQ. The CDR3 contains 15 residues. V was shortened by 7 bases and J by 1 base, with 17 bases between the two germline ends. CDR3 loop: CASTITTGFSYEQYF. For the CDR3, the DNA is TGTGCCAGCACCATAACTACAGGGTTTTCCTACGAGCAGTACTTC.

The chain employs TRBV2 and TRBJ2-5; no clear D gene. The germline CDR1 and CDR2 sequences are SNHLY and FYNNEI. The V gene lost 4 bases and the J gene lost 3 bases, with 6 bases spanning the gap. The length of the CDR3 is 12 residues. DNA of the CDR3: TGTGCCAGCAGTGGCCAGAAAGAGACCCAGTACTTC. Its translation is CASSGQKETQYF.

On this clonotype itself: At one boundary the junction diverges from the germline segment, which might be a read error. CDR3 coding DNA: TGTGCCAGCTGCCAATTGACAGGGGGCTACAATGAGCAGTTCTTC. This translates into CASCQLTGGYNEQFF. The rearrangement uses TRBV3-1 and TRBJ2-1; 9 bases align to TRBD1. Germline V lookup: CDR1 LGHDT, CDR2 YNNKEL (reference sequence). CDR3 length: 15 residues.

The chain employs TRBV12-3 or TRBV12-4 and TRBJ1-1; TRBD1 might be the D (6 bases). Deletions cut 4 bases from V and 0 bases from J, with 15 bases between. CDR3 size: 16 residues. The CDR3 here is CASSSRRGPMNTEAFF. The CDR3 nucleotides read TGTGCCAGCAGTTCCCGCAGGGGCCCTATGAACACTGAAGCTTTCTTT.

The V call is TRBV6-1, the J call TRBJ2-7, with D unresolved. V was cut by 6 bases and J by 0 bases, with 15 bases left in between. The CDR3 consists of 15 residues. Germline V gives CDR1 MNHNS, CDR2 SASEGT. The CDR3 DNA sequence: TGTGCCAGCAGGCGCTTTAACGCAGGCTCCTACGAGCAGTACTTC. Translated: CASRRFNAGSYEQYF.

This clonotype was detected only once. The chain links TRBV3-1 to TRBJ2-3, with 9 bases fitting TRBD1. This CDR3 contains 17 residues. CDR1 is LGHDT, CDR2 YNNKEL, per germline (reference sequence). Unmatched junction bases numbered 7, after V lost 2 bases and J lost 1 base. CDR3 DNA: TGTGCCAGCAGCCAACAAGCCAGACAGGGGGGCACAGATACGCAGTATTTT. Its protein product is CASSQQARQGGTDTQYF.

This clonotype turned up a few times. The DNA of the CDR3 is TGTGCCACCGAACCCCCGGGACAGGGGTTCCACGAGCAGTACTTC. Its protein product is CATEPPGQGFHEQYF. This rearrangement joins TRBV28 to TRBJ2-7, with 10 nucleotides matching TRBD1. This CDR3 region has 15 residues. The germline V gene encodes CDR1 MDHEN and CDR2 SYDVKM. With 10 bases clipped from V and 5 bases from J, the junction kept 14 bases outside the gene matches.

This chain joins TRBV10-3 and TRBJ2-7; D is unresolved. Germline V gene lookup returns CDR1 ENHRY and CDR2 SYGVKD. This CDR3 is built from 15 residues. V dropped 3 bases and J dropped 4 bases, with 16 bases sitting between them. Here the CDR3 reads CAISDGGSILYEQYF. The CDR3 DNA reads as TGTGCCATCAGTGACGGCGGCTCAATCCTGTACGAGCAGTACTTC.

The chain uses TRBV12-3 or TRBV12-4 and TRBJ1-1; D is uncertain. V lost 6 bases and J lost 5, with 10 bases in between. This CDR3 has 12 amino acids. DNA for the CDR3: TGTGCCAGCAGAACAACGGGTACTGAAGCTTTCTTT. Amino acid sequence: CASRTTGTEAFF.

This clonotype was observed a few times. The CDR3 loop is CASSSDIISYNEQFF. CDR3 DNA: TGTGCCAGCAGCTCGGACATAATCTCCTACAATGAGCAGTTCTTC. The V gene is TRBV7-9, the J gene TRBJ2-1, with a weak D call TRBD1 (5 bases). The CDR3 length is 15 residues. Trimming stripped 4 bases from V and 0 bases from J, with 10 bases between. The germline V gene encodes CDR1 SEHNR and CDR2 FQNEAQ (reference sequence).

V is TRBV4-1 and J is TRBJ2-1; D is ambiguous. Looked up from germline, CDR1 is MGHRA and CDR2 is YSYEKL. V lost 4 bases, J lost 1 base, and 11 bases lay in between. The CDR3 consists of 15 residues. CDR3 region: CASSLSDLSYNEQFF. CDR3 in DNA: TGCGCCAGCAGCCTATCAGACTTATCCTACAATGAGCAGTTCTTC.

The CDR3 sequence is CASSGLFNEQFF. CDR3 DNA sequence: TGTGCCAGCAGTGGACTATTCAATGAGCAGTTCTTC. This chain links TRBV28 with TRBJ2-1, with D possibly being TRBD2 (6 bases). The length of the CDR3 is 12 residues. Germline CDR1 reads MDHEN; CDR2 reads SYDVKM. V was shortened by 5 bases and J by 6 bases, with 8 bases between the two germline ends.

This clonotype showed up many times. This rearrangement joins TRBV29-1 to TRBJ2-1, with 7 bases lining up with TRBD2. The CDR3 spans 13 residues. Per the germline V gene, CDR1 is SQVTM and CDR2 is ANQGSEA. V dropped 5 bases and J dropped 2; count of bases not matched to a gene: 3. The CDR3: CSVMRETYNEQFF. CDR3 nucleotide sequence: TGCAGCGTTATGCGGGAGACCTACAATGAGCAGTTCTTC.